This T cell receptor beta chain came from a study of identical twins. The V gene's germline CDR1 is DFQATT and CDR2 SNEGSKA (reference sequence). The CDR3 has 15 residues. Trimming took 3 bases from V and 3 from J; bases not matched to a gene: 7. The sample holds one count of this clonotype. A template switching step contributed a universal primer site, while unique molecular identifiers were present in the cDNA. TCRdb itself ran the 5' RACE reads through MiXCR, one entry per CDR3 protein. The sample holds roughly 1,500,000 distinct CDR3 sequences, under 35% seen once. This sequence joins TRBV20-1 and TRBJ2-2; 7 positions agree with TRBD2. The sample was cord blood. The clonotype originates from a newborn girl in good health. The chain's CDR3 is CSARLAGVDTGELFF. The DNA of the CDR3 is TGCAGTGCTAGGCTGGCGGGAGTGGACACCGGGGAGCTGTTTTTT.